The rows below give T cell receptor beta chains drawn from one sample of a study of neurological immune-mediated disorders. One entry per CDR3 protein, called by TCRdb with MiXCR from the 5' RACE reads. This table has some 43,000 distinct CDR3 sequences, 12% appearing once. Sequencing was carried out using PBMCs. These receptors were obtained from a male donor with HTLV-1-associated myelopathy (HAM/TSP). CDR3s include the opening cysteine and the closing phenylalanine or tryptophan. D genes are given only for firm matches.

TRBJ1-1	TRBV5-1	TRBD1	CASSLAQGADTEAFF
TRBJ1-1	TRBV5-4	TRBD1	CANSMRDRGGTEAFF
TRBJ2-1	TRBV27	TRBD2	CASSFTAGGIRNEQFF
TRBJ2-1	TRBV5-1	TRBD1	CASSGQGLGNEQFF
TRBJ2-7	TRBV5-1	-	CASSLEGHEQYF
TRBJ1-1	TRBV20-1	-	CSARDQGLPRSTEAFF
TRBJ2-3	TRBV5-1	TRBD1	CASSPQIDRGRNTQYF
TRBJ2-7	TRBV20-1	TRBD1	CSAPRGSQASYEQYF
TRBJ2-7	TRBV28	-	CASSLPPGAGPTYEQYF
TRBJ2-7	TRBV20-1	TRBD1	CSARAPPGQGLYEQYF
TRBJ2-7	TRBV7-2	-	CASGARGSYEQYF
TRBJ2-3	TRBV20-1	TRBD2	CSARPRGGRRDTQYF
TRBJ2-5	TRBV20-1	TRBD1	CSATKPGTAQETQYF
TRBJ1-5	TRBV5-1	TRBD1	CASSYPQDRGPRPQHF
TRBJ1-1	TRBV5-1	-	CASSLGTFMNTEAFF
TRBJ1-6	TRBV2	-	CASSEGGVSPLHF
TRBJ1-1	TRBV29-1	-	CSVARGLNTEAFF
TRBJ1-5	TRBV5-1	TRBD1	CASSLGTGGVQPQHF
TRBJ2-3	TRBV12-3/TRBV12-4	TRBD1	CASSSRQGDSTDTQYF
TRBJ2-3	TRBV7-2	-	CASSPTGIQADTQYF
TRBJ1-4	TRBV29-1	TRBD1	CSVFGTGYEKLFF
TRBJ1-1	TRBV20-1	-	CSARGRRGGMNTEAFF
TRBJ2-5	TRBV5-1	-	CASSLGPTAGDETQYF
TRBJ1-2	TRBV2	-	CASVPMGLGDYGYTF
TRBJ1-1	TRBV20-1	-	CSARDKTGLGEAFF
TRBJ2-3	TRBV11-3	TRBD1	CASSRTGFGDTQYF
TRBJ2-3	TRBV20-1	-	CSANLGSTDTQYF
TRBJ1-5	TRBV7-2	-	CASSLRRDYQPQHF
TRBJ1-1	TRBV5-1	TRBD1	CASTVTGTANTEAFF
TRBJ2-1	TRBV18	-	CASSPYRKLNEQFF
TRBJ1-4	TRBV7-2	TRBD1	CASSRTGANEKLFF
TRBJ2-3	TRBV20-1	-	CSANPRNTQYF
TRBJ2-6	TRBV9	TRBD1	CASSPRQGLLSGANVLTF
TRBJ2-5	TRBV15	TRBD1	CATSRRTGGGGETQYF
TRBJ2-2	TRBV4-3	TRBD2	CASSQAWRGGSGNTGELFF
TRBJ2-7	TRBV27	-	CASSLSGGQDSGGYEQYF
TRBJ1-6	TRBV5-1	-	CASSLAGSISYNSPLHF
TRBJ2-3	TRBV7-8	-	CASSLAIPNTDTQYF
TRBJ2-3	TRBV7-9	-	CASSLVLGTDTQYF
TRBJ1-3	TRBV20-1	-	CSARVGNTIYF
TRBJ2-1	TRBV12-3/TRBV12-4	-	CASRVGAVYNEQFF
TRBJ2-5	TRBV7-9	-	CASSPPRATGEETQYF
TRBJ2-6	TRBV5-6	-	CASSAGLLASSGANVLTF
TRBJ1-4	TRBV6-5	TRBD1	CASSSQPGQGNEKLFF
TRBJ1-1	TRBV5-1	-	CASSLGTGKAFF
TRBJ2-2	TRBV5-1	TRBD1	CASLPPGQHKTGELFF
TRBJ1-1	TRBV7-8	TRBD1	CASSLVRAGGEAFF
TRBJ2-7	TRBV7-2	TRBD1	CASSSRTGGYYEQYF
TRBJ2-2	TRBV7-2	-	CASSLLTRSQINTGELFF
TRBJ1-4	TRBV5-1	-	CASSYFDGGSAERLFF